The entry below describes one T cell receptor (beta chain). What it binds is unknown. Unique molecular identifiers were carried by the TCR beta cDNA libraries. One entry per CDR3 protein results from TCRdb running MiXCR on the PCR reads. The repertoire holds 600,000 to 750,000 distinct CDR3 sequences, with approximately 59% as singletons. These data belong to a study of post-analysis software for immune sequencing data. Study-wide results and caveats: Roughly five TRBV segments were significantly more frequent in patients than in controls. TRBV5-6, TRBV5-1 and TRBV20-1 were among these segments. Versus controls, multiple sclerosis patients showed significantly lower diversity (normalized Chao1).

Trimming left V 1 base short and J 5 bases short, with 12 bases between. Germline V CDR1 and CDR2: MGHRA, YSYEKL. The CDR3 sequence is 15 residues long. The V gene is TRBV4-1, the J gene TRBJ2-1; tentative D call: TRBD2 (5 bases). The sequenced material came from blood. This clonotype was obtained from a girl aged 2-10 years with multiple sclerosis. CDR3 sequence: CASSQVGRKNNEQFF. The CDR3 coding sequence is TGCGCCAGCAGCCAAGTTGGGAGAAAGAACAATGAGCAGTTCTTC.